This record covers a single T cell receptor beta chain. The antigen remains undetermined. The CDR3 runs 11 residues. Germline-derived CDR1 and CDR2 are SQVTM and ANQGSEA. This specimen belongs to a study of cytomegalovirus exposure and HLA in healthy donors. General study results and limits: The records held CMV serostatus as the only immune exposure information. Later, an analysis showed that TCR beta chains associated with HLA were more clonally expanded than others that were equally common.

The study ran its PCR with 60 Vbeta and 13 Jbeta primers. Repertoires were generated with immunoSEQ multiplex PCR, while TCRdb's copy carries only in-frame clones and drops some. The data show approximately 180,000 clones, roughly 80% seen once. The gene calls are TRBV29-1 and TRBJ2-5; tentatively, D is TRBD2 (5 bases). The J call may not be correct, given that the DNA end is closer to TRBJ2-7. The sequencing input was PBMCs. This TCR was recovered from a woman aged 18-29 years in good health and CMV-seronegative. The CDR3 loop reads CSVGAGYEQYF. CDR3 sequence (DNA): TGCAGCGTTGGTGCGGGTTACGAGCAGTACTTC.